This T cell receptor beta chain was identified in a study of T cell responses to AZD1222 COVID-19 vaccine. Some second doses came at about 4 weeks and others at about 12 weeks; these were pooled. Study results and caveats: Two doses of AZD1222 preceded a rise in Spike-specific TCR breadth and depth. As reported, nearly half of all spike-specific TCRs target variant regions that are unmutated. Spike was spanned by vaccine-associated CD4 TCRs, with dominance at 160-218 and 743-854.

Repertoires were generated with immunoSEQ multiplex PCR, while TCRdb's copy carries only in-frame clones and drops some. The table shows fewer than 65,000 clones, with around 90% occurring only once. As for this clone: Its antigen is not identified.

The V end was cut by 1 base, the J end by 0 bases, with 10 bases between. The CDR3 length is 16 residues. Germline CDR1 SGHNT, CDR2 YENEEA. The receptor's source is an adult who received the AZD1222 COVID-19 vaccine. The chain links TRBV11-3 to TRBJ2-1, with unresolved D. The input for sequencing was peripheral blood, taken 28 days after the second AZD1222 dose. CDR3 DNA: TGTGCCAGCAGCTTAGCTTGGCAGAGCTCCTACAATGAGCAGTTCTTC. Encoded protein: CASSLAWQSSYNEQFF.